This TCR beta chain came from a study of cytomegalovirus exposure and HLA in healthy donors. General study points: CMV antigen specificity of three CMV-associated chains was confirmed in vitro. Altogether, more than 150 TCR beta chains were recorded as cytomegalovirus-associated. A prior analysis recorded that most TCR beta V segments were productive about 87% or about 30% of the time.

CDR1 MNHEY and CDR2 SVGAGI come from the germline V gene. V was pared by 4 bases and J by 4 bases, with 16 bases between. The CDR3 sequence is 15 residues long. Regarding this clone: Its antigen remains unknown.

It was with 60 Vbeta and 13 Jbeta primers that the PCR ran. The data were produced by immunoSEQ multiplex PCR, yet TCRdb's version contains in-frame clones alone and is incomplete. Of fewer than 200,000 clones in the sample, 68% were seen once. The chain uses TRBV6-5 and TRBJ1-2; possibly TRBD1 for D (6 bases). The clonotype originates from a man in his fifties in good health and CMV-seronegative. The sample consisted of PBMCs. The CDR3 DNA sequence: TGTGCCAGCAGTTCTCCGACAGGTACCTCCTATGGCTACACCTTC. Translated: CASSSPTGTSYGYTF.